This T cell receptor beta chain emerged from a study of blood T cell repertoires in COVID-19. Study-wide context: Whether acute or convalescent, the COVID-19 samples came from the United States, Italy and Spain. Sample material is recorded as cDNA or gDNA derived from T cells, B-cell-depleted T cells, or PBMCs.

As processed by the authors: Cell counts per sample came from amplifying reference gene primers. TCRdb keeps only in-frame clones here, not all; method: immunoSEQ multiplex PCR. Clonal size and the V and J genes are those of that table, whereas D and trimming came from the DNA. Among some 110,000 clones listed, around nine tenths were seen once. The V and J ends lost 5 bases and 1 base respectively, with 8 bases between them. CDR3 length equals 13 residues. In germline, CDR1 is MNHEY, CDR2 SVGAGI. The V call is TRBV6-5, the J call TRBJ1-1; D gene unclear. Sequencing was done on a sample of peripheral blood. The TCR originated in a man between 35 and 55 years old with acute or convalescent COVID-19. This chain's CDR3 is CASSLGENTEAFF. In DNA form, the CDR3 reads TGTGCCAGCAGTCTGGGAGAGAACACTGAAGCTTTCTTT.